These 23 T cell receptor beta chains share one sample of origin, sequenced in a study of cytomegalovirus exposure and HLA in healthy donors. Researchers ran the PCR with 60 Vbeta and 13 Jbeta primers. The method was immunoSEQ multiplex PCR; TCRdb's version includes in-frame clones alone and lacks a portion of them. The top ten hold around 5.4% of the sample, which has around 190,000 clones, 80% seen once. Input material: PBMCs. The receptors were gathered from a man aged 35-49 years in good health and CMV-seronegative.

This clone was counted between two and nine times. This chain joins TRBV19 and TRBJ2-1; 10 nucleotides align to TRBD2. The trim removed 5 bases at V and 0 bases at J, leaving 4 bases unmatched. CDR1 LNHDA and CDR2 SQIVND come from the germline V gene (reference sequence). CDR3 length equals 16 residues. Here the CDR3 DNA reads TGTGCCAGTAGTTGGGCTAGCGGGGGCTCCTACAATGAGCAGTTCTTC. It translates to CASSWASGGSYNEQFF.

This clone was observed a few times. In DNA, the CDR3 is TGTGCCAGTAGTACCAGGGACTTGACGGAGACCCAGTACTTC. This encodes CASSTRDLTETQYF. This rearrangement joins TRBV19 to TRBJ2-5, with D possibly being TRBD2 (6 bases). CDR3 size: 14 residues. Germline assignment: CDR1 LNHDA and CDR2 SQIVND (reference sequence). Trimming took 4 bases from V and 5 from J, leaving 14 bases between them.

The chain combines TRBV2 with TRBJ1-1; tentative D call: TRBD1 (5 bases). The CDR3 consists of 14 residues. The germline V gene encodes CDR1 SNHLY and CDR2 FYNNEI. The V end lost 3 bases, the J end lost 10 bases, and 18 bases lay between the germline ends. Here the CDR3 DNA reads TGTGCCAGCAGTGAGCAGACAGATCTGTTAGGAGCTTTCTTT. This translates into CASSEQTDLLGAFF.

As DNA, the CDR3 is TGTGCCAGCAGTCCCCACCGACAGGGCAGGATGAACACTGAAGCTTTCTTT. The encoded protein is CASSPHRQGRMNTEAFF. J is TRBJ1-1 and V is TRBV27, with 7 bases fitting TRBD1. After removal of 5 bases from V and 0 bases from J, the junction contained 12 bases not matched to a gene. The CDR3 extends over 17 amino acids. Germline V gene lookup returns CDR1 MNHEY and CDR2 SMNVEV (reference sequence).

This chain joins TRBV25-1 and TRBJ1-4, with a tentative D call TRBD1 (6 bases). V lost 3 bases to trimming and J lost 5 bases, with 10 bases between them. CDR3 size: 14 residues. The V gene's germline CDR1 is MGHDK and CDR2 SYGVNS. In DNA, the CDR3 is TGTGCCAGCAGTGAGCGACAGGCAAATGAAAAACTGTTTTTT. It is translated as CASSERQANEKLFF.

This clone occurred a few times. The chain is built from TRBV2 and TRBJ1-1; perhaps TRBD1 as D (5 bases). CDR3 length: 13 amino acids. Deletions cut 8 bases from V and 3 bases from J, with 13 bases between. Germline V lookup: CDR1 SNHLY, CDR2 FYNNEI. In DNA form, the CDR3 reads TGTGCCAGCCAAGGGGTTAGGGACACTGAAGCTTTCTTT. Its translation: CASQGVRDTEAFF.

The chain's CDR3 is CASSPGQGRQFF. CDR3 DNA sequence: TGTGCCAGCAGCCCGGGACAGGGAAGGCAGTTCTTC. This chain connects TRBV7-9 to TRBJ2-1, with 9 bases fitting TRBD1. The length of the CDR3 is 12 residues. Per germline, CDR1 SEHNR and CDR2 FQNEAQ (reference sequence). Germline trimming cut 5 bases from V and 12 bases from J; bases unmatched to any gene: 5. Full variable domain (remainder filled in from reference TRBV7-9 and TRBJ2-1): DTGVSQNPRHKITKRGQNVTFRCDPISEHNRLYWYRQTLGQGPEFLTYFQNEAQLEKSRLLSDRFSAERPKGSFSTLEIQRTEQGDSAMYLCASSPGQGRQFFGPGTRLTVL.

The genes are TRBV7-2 and TRBJ1-2; D might be TRBD1 (6 bases). In germline, CDR1 is SGHTA, CDR2 FQGNSA. V lost 5 bases to trimming and J lost 3 bases, with 13 bases between them. This CDR3 spans 14 amino acids. The CDR3 spells CASSRDRQDYGYTF. The CDR3 nucleotides read TGTGCCAGCAGCCGCGACCGACAGGACTATGGCTACACCTTC.

J is TRBJ2-7 and V is TRBV7-9; 8 bases match TRBD2. This CDR3 comprises 18 residues. V lost 5 bases and J lost 0; bases outside the gene matches: 15. CDR1 SEHNR and CDR2 FQNEAQ come from the germline V gene (reference sequence). DNA of the CDR3: TGTGCCAGCAGCACAAATCGGGCAATCCTAGCGGGCTCCTACGAGCAGTACTTC. It yields the protein CASSTNRAILAGSYEQYF.

Here the CDR3 reads CASSLRDRGLPGYTF. CDR3 DNA: TGTGCCAGCAGCCTCCGGGACAGGGGCTTACCTGGCTACACCTTC. The chain has TRBV5-6 and TRBJ1-2; TRBD1 matches at 10 bases. After removal of 4 bases from V and 7 bases from J, the junction contained 10 bases not matched to a gene. Germline-derived CDR1 and CDR2 are SGHDT and YYEEEE. This CDR3 has 15 residues. Combining the CDR3 with reference TRBV5-6 and TRBJ1-2 gives the whole variable domain DAGVTQSPTHLIKTRGQQVTLRCSPKSGHDTVSWYQQALGQGPQFIFQYYEEEERQRGNFPDRFSGHQFPNYSSELNVNALLLGDSALYLCASSLRDRGLPGYTFGSGTRLTVV.

A single count supports this clone. V is TRBV5-6 and J is TRBJ2-2, with 7 positions matching TRBD2. This CDR3 has 16 amino acids. With V trimmed by 1 base and J by 6 bases, 9 bases remained unmatched. The germline V gene has CDR1 SGHDT and CDR2 YYEEEE. CDR3 in DNA: TGTGCCAGCAGCTTGAATGGGGCGGGAGTGGCCGGGGAGCTGTTTTTT. It yields the protein CASSLNGAGVAGELFF.

This chain connects TRBV29-1 to TRBJ2-2; TRBD1 is a possible D gene (6 bases). V was trimmed by 7 bases and J by 1 base, leaving 16 bases between them. Per the germline V gene, CDR1 is SQVTM and CDR2 is ANQGSEA. CDR3 length equals 15 residues. This chain's CDR3 is CSANRGSGNTGELFF. The DNA for the CDR3 is TGCAGCGCCAATAGGGGGTCCGGGAACACCGGGGAGCTGTTTTTT.

This clone was observed a handful of times. The V and J genes are TRBV27 and TRBJ1-6, with 7 bases matching TRBD1. With V trimmed by 6 bases and J by 0 bases, 5 bases remained unmatched. The CDR3 totals 16 residues. Looked up from germline, CDR1 is MNHEY and CDR2 is SMNVEV (reference sequence). The CDR3 reads CASRYRGSSYNSPLHF. The CDR3 DNA is TGTGCCAGCAGGTACAGGGGAAGCTCCTATAATTCACCCCTCCACTTT.

The rearrangement links TRBV7-3 to TRBJ2-2, with a weak D call TRBD2 (5 bases). CDR1 and CDR2 (germline): SGHTA, FQGTGA. V was pared by 8 bases and J by 6 bases, with 7 bases between. This CDR3 is 11 amino acids long. The CDR3 protein is CASSGAGELFF. The DNA for the CDR3 is TGTGCCAGCTCCGGGGCCGGGGAGCTGTTTTTT.

This clone came up once. This chain joins TRBV19 and TRBJ1-5; D remains unclear. Trimming took off 4 bases at V and 2 bases at J, with 12 bases between the two ends. CDR1 is LNHDA, CDR2 SQIVND, per germline (reference sequence). This CDR3 has 15 amino acids. Written as DNA, the CDR3 is TGTGCCAGTAGTACCCGGACCGGGGGCAATCAGCCCCAGCATTTT. Translation: CASSTRTGGNQPQHF.

V gene TRBV4-3 combines with J gene TRBJ2-7; tentative D call: TRBD1 (5 bases). From germline, CDR1 is LGHNA and CDR2 YSLEER. This CDR3 has 15 amino acids. Trimming removed 3 bases at V and 3 bases at J, with 15 bases between. The CDR3 sequence is CASSQEPTEDYEQYF. CDR3 nucleotide sequence: TGCGCCAGCAGCCAGGAACCGACAGAGGACTACGAGCAGTACTTC.

J is TRBJ2-7 and V is TRBV5-8; weak D call: TRBD1 (6 bases). In germline, CDR1 is SGHTS, CDR2 YDEGEE. The CDR3 sequence is 15 residues long. The V end lost 0 bases, the J end lost 5 bases, and 15 bases lay between the germline ends. CDR3 region: CASSLDRVPQDEQYF. CDR3 coding DNA: TGTGCCAGCAGCTTGGACAGGGTCCCTCAAGACGAGCAGTACTTC.

The chain carries TRBV6-5 and TRBJ2-4; perhaps TRBD2 as D (5 bases). The ends were cut back, 6 bases at V and 6 bases at J, with 15 bases in the middle. The CDR3 spans 14 residues. Germline loops: CDR1 MNHEY, CDR2 SVGAGI. The CDR3 spells CASSDEGSRNIQYF. DNA of the CDR3: TGTGCCAGCAGCGACGAGGGTAGCAGAAACATTCAGTACTTC.

This rearrangement joins TRBV11-2 to TRBJ1-2; TRBD1 matches at 8 bases. Germline CDR1 is SGHAT and CDR2 is FQNNGV. The CDR3 extends over 13 amino acids. The junction had 6 bases not matched to a gene; V was cut back by 4 bases and J by 8 bases. CDR3 sequence reads: CASSSDRAGGYTF. In DNA form, the CDR3 reads TGTGCCAGCAGCTCGGACAGGGCGGGCGGCTACACCTTC.

This chain joins TRBV18 and TRBJ1-2; 7 bases are shared with TRBD1. Trimming at V came to 3 bases and at J to 6 bases, leaving 4 bases not matched to a gene. The CDR3 spans 13 residues. Per germline, CDR1 KGHSH and CDR2 LQKENI. The CDR3, as DNA: TGTGCCAGCTCACCTGATCAGGGGGATGGCTACACCTTC. It specifies CASSPDQGDGYTF.

In this sample, this clone turned up a few times. This rearrangement joins TRBV6-4 to TRBJ2-1, with 8 bases fitting TRBD2. The CDR3 extends over 17 amino acids. V was clipped by 4 bases and J by 2 bases; unmatched bases: 10. CDR1 is MRHNA, CDR2 SNTAGT, per germline. The CDR3 sequence is CASSANSYSGAYNEQFF. The CDR3 DNA reads as TGTGCCAGCAGTGCCAACTCGTATAGCGGGGCCTACAATGAGCAGTTCTTC.

The J gene is TRBJ2-7, the V gene TRBV7-2, with D perhaps TRBD1 (5 bases). Trimming took 5 bases from V and 1 from J, leaving 21 bases between them. This CDR3 comprises 17 residues. CDR1 and CDR2 from the germline V gene are SGHTA and FQGNSA. The CDR3 reads CASSLPPPGLTSYEQYF. The CDR3 DNA sequence: TGTGCCAGCAGCCTACCACCCCCAGGGCTAACTTCCTACGAGCAGTACTTC.

The chain links TRBV4-3 to TRBJ2-7, with unresolved D. This CDR3 region has 15 residues. From germline, CDR1 is LGHNA and CDR2 YSLEER. Trimming removed 0 bases at V and 6 bases at J, with 15 bases between. CDR3 sequence: CASSQDREPPGEQYF. The DNA for the CDR3 is TGCGCCAGCAGCCAAGATAGAGAACCACCTGGCGAGCAGTACTTC.